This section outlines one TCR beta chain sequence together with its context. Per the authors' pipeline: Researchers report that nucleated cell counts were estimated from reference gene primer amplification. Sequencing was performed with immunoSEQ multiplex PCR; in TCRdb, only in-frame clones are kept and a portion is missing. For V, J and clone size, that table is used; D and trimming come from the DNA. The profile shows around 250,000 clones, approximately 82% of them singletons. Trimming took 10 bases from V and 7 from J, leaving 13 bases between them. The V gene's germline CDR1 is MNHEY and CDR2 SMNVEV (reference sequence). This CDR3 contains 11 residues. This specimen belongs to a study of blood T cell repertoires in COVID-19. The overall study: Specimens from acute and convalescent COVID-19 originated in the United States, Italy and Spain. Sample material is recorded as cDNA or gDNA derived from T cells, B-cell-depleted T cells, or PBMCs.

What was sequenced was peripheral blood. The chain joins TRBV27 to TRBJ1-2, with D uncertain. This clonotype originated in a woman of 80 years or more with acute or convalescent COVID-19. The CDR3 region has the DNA TGTGCCACCGGCGAGCGAGGTGGCTACACCTTC. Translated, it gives CATGERGGYTF.